This T cell receptor beta chain originates from a study of T cell repertoires in cytomegalovirus infection. This clonotype was observed many times. The ends were cut back, 6 bases at V and 10 bases at J, with 16 bases in the middle. Per the germline V gene, CDR1 is MNHNS and CDR2 is SASEGT. This CDR3 is built from 14 residues. TCRdb independently ran MiXCR on the reads; one entry per CDR3 protein. The sample yields around 300,000 distinct CDR3 sequences, over 7.5% seen once. The clonotype comes from a human donor in good health (CMV status not recorded). Some clones in this sample may be carry-over from other donors' samples. The sequencing sample was made of PBMCs. The V gene is TRBV6-1, the J gene TRBJ1-6; the D gene is possibly TRBD1 (6 bases). This CDR3 is CASRYRDWYSPLHF. The CDR3 region has the DNA TGTGCCAGCAGATACAGGGATTGGTACTCACCCCTCCACTTT.